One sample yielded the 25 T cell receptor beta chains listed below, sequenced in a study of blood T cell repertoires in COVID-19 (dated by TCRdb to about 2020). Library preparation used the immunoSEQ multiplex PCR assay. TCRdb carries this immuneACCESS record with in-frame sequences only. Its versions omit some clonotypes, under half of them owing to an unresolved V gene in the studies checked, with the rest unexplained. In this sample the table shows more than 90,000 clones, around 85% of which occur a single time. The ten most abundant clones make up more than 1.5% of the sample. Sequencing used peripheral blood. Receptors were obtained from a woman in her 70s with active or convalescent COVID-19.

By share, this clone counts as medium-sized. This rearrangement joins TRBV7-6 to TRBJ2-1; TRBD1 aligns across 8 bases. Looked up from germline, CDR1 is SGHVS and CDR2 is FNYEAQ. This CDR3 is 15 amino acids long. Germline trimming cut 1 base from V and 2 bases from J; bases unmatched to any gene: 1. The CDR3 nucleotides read TGTGCCAGCAGCTTAGAGACAGGGGCCTACAATGAGCAGTTCTTC. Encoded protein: CASSLETGAYNEQFF. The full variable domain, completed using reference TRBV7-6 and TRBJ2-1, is GAGVSQSPRYKVTKRGQDVALRCDPISGHVSLYWYRQALGQGPEFLTYFNYEAQQDKSGLPNDRFSAERPEGSISTLTIQRTEQRDSAMYRCASSLETGAYNEQFFGPGTRLTVL.

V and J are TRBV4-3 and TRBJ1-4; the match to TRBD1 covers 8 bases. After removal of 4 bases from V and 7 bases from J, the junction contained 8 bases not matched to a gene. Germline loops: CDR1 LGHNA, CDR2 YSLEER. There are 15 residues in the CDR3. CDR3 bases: TGCGCCAGCAGCCCGACAGGGGACGGGCCTGAAAAACTGTTTTTT. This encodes CASSPTGDGPEKLFF.

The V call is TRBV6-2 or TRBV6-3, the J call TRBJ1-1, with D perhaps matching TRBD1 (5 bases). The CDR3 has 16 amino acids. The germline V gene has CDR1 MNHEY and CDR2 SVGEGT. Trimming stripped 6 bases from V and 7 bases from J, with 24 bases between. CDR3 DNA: TGTGCCAGCAGCCCCAGAGACTTTTCAGGGATGGTTGAAGCTTTCTTT. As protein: CASSPRDFSGMVEAFF.

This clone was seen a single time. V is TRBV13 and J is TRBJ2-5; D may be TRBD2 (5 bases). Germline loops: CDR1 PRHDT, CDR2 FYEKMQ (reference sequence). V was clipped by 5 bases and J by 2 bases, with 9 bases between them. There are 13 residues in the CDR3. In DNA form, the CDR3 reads TGTGCCAGCAGCGGTGGACTTCAAGAGACCCAGTACTTC. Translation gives CASSGGLQETQYF. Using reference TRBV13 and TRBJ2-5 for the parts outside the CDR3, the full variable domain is AAGVIQSPRHLIKEKRETATLKCYPIPRHDTVYWYQQGPGQDPQFLISFYEKMQSDKGSIPDRFSAQQFSDYHSELNMSSLELGDSALYFCASSGGLQETQYFGPGTRLLVL.

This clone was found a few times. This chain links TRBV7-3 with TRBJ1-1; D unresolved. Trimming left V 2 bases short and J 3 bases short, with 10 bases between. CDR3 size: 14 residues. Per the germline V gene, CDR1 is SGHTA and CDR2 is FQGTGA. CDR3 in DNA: TGTGCCAGCAGCTTACAGGCGACCGACACTGAAGCTTTCTTT. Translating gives CASSLQATDTEAFF.

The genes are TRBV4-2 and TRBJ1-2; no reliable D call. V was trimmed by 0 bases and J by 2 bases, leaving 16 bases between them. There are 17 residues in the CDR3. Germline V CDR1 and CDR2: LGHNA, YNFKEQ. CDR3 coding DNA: TGTGCCAGCAGCCAAGATCGTAGCAGCTTTGCCAACTATGGCTACACCTTC. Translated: CASSQDRSSFANYGYTF.

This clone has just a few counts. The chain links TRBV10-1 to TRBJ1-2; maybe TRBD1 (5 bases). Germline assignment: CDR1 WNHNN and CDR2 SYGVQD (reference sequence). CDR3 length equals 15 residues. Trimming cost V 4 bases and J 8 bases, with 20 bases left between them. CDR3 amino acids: CASSASRTHSEGYTF. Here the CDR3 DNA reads TGCGCCAGCAGTGCTTCTCGGACACATTCGGAAGGCTACACCTTC.

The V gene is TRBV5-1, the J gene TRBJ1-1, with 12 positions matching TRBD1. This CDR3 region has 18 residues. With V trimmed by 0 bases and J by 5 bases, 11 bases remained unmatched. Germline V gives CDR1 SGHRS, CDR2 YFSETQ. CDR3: CASSLVPAGTGGGTEAFF. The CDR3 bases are TGCGCCAGCAGCTTGGTACCGGCGGGGACAGGGGGCGGGACTGAAGCTTTCTTT.

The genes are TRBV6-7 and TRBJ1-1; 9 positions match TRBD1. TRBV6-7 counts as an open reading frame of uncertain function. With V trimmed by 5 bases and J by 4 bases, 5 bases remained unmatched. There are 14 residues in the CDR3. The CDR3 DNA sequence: TGTGCCAGCAGTCACAGGGGGCTTTGCACTGAAGCTTTCTTT. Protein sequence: CASSHRGLCTEAFF.

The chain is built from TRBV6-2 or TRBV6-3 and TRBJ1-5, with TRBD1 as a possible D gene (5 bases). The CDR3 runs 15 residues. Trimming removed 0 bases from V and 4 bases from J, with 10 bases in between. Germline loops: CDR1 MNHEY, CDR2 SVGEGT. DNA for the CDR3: TGTGCCAGCAGTTACTCAGGGGTGCAAAATCAGCCCCAGCATTTT. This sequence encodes CASSYSGVQNQPQHF.

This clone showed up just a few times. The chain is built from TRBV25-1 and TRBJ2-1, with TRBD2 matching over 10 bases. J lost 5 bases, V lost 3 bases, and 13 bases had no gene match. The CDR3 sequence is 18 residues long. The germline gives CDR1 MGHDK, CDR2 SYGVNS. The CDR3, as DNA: TGTGCCAGCAGTGAGTCTAGCGGGAGTGTAGGCCGTCACAATGAGCAGTTCTTC. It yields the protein CASSESSGSVGRHNEQFF.

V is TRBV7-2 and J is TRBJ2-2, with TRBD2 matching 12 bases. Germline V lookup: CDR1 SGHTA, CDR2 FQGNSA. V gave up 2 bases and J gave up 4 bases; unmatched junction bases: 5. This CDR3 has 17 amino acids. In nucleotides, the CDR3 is TGTGCCAGCAGCTTATCCGGGACTAGCGGGCGCACCGGGGAGCTGTTTTTT. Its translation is CASSLSGTSGRTGELFF.

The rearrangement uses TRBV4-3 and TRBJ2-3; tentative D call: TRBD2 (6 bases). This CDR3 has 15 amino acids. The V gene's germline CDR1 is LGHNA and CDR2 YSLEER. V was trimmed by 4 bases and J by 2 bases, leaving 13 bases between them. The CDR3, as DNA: TGCGCCAGCAGCCGATTAGCGGAAAACACAGATACGCAGTATTTT. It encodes CASSRLAENTDTQYF.

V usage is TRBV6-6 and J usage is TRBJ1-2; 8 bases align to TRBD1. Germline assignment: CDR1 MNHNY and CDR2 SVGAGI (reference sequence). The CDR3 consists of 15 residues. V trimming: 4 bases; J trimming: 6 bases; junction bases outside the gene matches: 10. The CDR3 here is CASSSRTGRIDGYTF. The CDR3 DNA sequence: TGTGCCAGCAGTTCGCGGACAGGGAGAATTGATGGCTACACCTTC.

The CDR3 coding sequence is TGTGCCAGCAGCTATACAGGGGAAAACACCATATATTTT. Amino acids: CASSYTGENTIYF. The chain couples TRBV7-9 to TRBJ1-3; TRBD1 aligns across 7 bases. CDR1 is SEHNR and CDR2 is FQNEAQ in the germline V gene (reference sequence). V trimming: 4 bases; J trimming: 6 bases; junction bases outside the gene matches: 3. CDR3 size: 13 residues.

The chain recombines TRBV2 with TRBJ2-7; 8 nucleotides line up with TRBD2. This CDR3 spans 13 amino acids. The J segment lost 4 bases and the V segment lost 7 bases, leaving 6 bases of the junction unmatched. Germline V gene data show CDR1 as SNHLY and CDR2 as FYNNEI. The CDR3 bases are TGTGCCAGCACCCGGGAGGGATATTACGAGCAGTACTTC. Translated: CASTREGYYEQYF.

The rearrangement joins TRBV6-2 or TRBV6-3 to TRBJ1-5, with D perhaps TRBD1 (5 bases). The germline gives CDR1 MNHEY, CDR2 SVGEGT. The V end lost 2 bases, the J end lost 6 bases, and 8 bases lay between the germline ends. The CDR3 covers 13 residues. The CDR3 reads CASSYEGAQPQHF. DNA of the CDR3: TGTGCCAGCAGTTACGAAGGGGCTCAGCCCCAGCATTTT.

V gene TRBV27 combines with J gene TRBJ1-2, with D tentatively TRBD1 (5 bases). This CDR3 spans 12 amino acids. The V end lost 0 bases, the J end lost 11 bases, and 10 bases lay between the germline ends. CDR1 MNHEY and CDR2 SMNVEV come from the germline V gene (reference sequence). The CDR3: CASSLSAGWYTF. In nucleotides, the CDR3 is TGTGCCAGCAGTTTATCGGCAGGGTGGTACACCTTC.

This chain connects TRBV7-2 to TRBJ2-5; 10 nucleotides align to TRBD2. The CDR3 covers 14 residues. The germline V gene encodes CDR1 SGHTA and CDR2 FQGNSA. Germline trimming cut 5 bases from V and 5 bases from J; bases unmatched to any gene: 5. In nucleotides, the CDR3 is TGTGCCAGCAGCCTAGGACTAGCGGAGGAGACCCAGTACTTC. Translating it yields CASSLGLAEETQYF.

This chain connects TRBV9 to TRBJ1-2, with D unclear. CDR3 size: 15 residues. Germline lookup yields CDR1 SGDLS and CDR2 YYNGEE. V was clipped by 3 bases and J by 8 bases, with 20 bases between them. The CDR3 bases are TGTGCCAGCAGCGATCTCTCGTCCCCGGGTCGGGGCTACACCTTC. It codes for CASSDLSSPGRGYTF. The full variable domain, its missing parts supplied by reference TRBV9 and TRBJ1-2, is DSGVTQTPKHLITATGQRVTLRCSPRSGDLSVYWYQQSLDQGLQFLIQYYNGEERAKGNILERFSAQQFPDLHSELNLSSLELGDSALYFCASSDLSSPGRGYTFGSGTRLTVV.

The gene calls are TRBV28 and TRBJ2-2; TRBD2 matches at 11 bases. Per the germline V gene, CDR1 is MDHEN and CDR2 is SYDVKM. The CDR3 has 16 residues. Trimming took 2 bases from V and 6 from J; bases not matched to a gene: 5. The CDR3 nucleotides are TGTGCCAGCAGTTTACTAGCGGGGGGCACTCCCGGGGAGCTGTTTTTT. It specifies CASSLLAGGTPGELFF.

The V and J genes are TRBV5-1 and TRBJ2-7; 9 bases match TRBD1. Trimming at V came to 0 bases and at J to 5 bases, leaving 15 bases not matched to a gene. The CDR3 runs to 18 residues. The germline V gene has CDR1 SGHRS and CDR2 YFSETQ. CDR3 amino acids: CASSLEETGTGFRNEQYF. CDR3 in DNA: TGCGCCAGCAGCTTGGAAGAGACCGGGACAGGGTTTAGGAACGAGCAGTACTTC.

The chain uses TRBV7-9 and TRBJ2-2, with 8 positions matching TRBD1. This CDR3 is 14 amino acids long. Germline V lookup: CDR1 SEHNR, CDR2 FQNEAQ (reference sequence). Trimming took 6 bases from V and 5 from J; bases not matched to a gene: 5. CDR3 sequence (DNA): TGTGCCAGCAGTCCAGGGGGCCGTACCGGGGAGCTGTTTTTT. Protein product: CASSPGGRTGELFF.

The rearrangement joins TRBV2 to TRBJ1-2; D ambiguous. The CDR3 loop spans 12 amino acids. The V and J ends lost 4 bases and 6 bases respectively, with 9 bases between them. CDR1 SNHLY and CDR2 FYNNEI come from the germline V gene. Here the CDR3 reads CASSVRRDGYTF. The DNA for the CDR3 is TGTGCCAGCAGTGTCCGCCGGGATGGCTACACCTTC.

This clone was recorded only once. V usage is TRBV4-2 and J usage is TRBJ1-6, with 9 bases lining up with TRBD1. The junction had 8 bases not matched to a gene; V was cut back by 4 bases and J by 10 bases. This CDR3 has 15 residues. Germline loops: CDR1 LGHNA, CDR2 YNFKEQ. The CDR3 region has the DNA TGTGCCAGCAGCCTTACGGGACAGGGAGGCTCACCCCTCCACTTT. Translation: CASSLTGQGGSPLHF.